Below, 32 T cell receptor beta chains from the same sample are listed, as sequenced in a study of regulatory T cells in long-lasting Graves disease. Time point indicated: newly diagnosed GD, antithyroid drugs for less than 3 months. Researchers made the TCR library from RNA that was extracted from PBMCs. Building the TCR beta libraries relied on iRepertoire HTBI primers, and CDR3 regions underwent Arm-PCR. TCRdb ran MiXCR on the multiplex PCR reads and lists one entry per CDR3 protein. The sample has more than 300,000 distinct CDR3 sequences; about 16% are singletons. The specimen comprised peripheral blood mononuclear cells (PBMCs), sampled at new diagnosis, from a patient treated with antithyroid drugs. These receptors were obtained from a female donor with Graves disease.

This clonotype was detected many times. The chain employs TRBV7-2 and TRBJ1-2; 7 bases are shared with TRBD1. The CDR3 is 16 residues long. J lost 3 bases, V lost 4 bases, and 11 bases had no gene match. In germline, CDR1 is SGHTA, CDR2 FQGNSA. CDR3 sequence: CASSSMEGAPDYGYTF. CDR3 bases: TGTGCCAGCAGCTCGATGGAGGGGGCGCCAGACTATGGCTACACCTTC.

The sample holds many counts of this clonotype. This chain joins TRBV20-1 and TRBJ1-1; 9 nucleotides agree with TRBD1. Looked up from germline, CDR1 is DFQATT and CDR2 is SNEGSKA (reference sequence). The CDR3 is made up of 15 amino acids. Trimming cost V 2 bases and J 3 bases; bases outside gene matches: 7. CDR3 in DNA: TGCAGTGCTAGAAAACCGGGACAGGGTGACACTGAAGCTTTCTTT. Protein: CSARKPGQGDTEAFF.

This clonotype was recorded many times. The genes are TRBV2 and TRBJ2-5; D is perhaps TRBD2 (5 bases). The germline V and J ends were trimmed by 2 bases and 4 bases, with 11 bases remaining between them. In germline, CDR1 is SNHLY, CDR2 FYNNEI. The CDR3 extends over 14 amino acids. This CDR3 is CASSEPGLLETQYF. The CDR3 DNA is TGTGCCAGCAGTGAACCCGGACTTCTAGAGACCCAGTACTTC.

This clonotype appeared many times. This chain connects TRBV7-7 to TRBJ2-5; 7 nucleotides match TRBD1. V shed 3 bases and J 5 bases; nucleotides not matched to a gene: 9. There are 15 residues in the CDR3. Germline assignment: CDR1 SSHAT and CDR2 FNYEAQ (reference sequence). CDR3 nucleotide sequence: TGTGCCAGCAGCTTTCGGCCCGGGACAGCGGAGACCCAGTACTTC. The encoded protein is CASSFRPGTAETQYF.

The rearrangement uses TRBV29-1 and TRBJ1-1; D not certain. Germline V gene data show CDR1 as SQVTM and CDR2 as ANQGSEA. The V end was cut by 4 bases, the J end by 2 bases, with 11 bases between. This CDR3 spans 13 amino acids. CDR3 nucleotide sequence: TGCAGCGTTGTCGGGGAACCAAACACTGAAGCTTTCTTT. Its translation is CSVVGEPNTEAFF.

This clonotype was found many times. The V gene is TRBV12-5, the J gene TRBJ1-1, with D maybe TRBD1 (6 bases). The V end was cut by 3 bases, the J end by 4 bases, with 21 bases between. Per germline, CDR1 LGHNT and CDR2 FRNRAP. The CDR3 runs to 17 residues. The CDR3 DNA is TGTGCTAGTGGTTTTTCGACGGGGGGCGATATAGTCACTGAAGCTTTCTTT. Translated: CASGFSTGGDIVTEAFF.

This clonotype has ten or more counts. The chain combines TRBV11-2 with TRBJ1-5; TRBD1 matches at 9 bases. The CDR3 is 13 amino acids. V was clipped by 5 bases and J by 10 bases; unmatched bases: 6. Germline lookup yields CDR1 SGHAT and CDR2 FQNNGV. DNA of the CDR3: TGTGCCAGCAGCCCGGGACAGGGAAGACCCCAGCATTTT. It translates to CASSPGQGRPQHF.

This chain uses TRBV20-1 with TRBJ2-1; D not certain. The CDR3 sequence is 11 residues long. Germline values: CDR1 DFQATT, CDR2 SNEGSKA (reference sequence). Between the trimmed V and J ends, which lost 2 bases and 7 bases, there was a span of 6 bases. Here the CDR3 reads CSARFWNEQFF. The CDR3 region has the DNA TGCAGTGCTAGATTTTGGAATGAGCAGTTCTTC.

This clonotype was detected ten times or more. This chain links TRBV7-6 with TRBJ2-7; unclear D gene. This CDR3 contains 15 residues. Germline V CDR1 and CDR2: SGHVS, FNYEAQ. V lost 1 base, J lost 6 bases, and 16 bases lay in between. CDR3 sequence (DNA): TGTGCCAGCAGCTTAGACTACGATTCATCGCGCGAGCAGTACTTC. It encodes CASSLDYDSSREQYF.

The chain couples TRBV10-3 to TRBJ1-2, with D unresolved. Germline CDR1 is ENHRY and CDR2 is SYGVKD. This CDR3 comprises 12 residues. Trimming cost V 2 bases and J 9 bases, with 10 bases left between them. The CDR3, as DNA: TGTGCCATCAGTGAGGGAGGTTATCGCTACACCTTC. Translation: CAISEGGYRYTF.

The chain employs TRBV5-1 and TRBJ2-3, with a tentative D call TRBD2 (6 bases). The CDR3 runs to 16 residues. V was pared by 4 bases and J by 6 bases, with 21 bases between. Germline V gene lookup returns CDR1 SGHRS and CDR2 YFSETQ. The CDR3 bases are TGCGCCAGCAGCGGAAGAACAGGTGGAGGGGCGGATACGCAGTATTTT. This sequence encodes CASSGRTGGGADTQYF. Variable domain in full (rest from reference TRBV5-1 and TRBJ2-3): KAGVTQTPRYLIKTRGQQVTLSCSPISGHRSVSWYQQTPGQGLQFLFEYFSETQRNKGNFPGRFSGRQFSNSRSEMNVSTLELGDSALYLCASSGRTGGGADTQYFGPGTRLTVL.

CDR3 protein: CASTRVSLRGGELFF. The DNA of the CDR3 is TGTGCCAGCACCCGGGTCTCCCTCCGAGGGGGGGAGCTGTTTTTT. V usage is TRBV6-1 and J usage is TRBJ2-2, with TRBD2 as a possible D gene (5 bases). Germline V gene sequence: CDR1 MNHNS, CDR2 SASEGT. V lost 7 bases to trimming and J lost 8 bases, with 20 bases between them. The CDR3 loop spans 15 amino acids.

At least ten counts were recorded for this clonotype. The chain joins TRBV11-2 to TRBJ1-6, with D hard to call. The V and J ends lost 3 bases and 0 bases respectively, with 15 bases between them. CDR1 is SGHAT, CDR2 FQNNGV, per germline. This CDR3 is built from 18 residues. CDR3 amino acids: CASSFGLHGSSYNSPLHF. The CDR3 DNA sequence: TGTGCCAGCAGCTTTGGTCTTCATGGGAGCTCCTATAATTCACCCCTCCACTTT.

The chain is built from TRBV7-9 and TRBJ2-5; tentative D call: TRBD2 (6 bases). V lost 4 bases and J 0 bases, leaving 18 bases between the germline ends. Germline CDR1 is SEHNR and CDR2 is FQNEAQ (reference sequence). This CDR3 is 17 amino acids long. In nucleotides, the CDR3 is TGTGCCAGCAGCTCAACGATCGGAAGCGGGTACCAAGAGACCCAGTACTTC. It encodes CASSSTIGSGYQETQYF.

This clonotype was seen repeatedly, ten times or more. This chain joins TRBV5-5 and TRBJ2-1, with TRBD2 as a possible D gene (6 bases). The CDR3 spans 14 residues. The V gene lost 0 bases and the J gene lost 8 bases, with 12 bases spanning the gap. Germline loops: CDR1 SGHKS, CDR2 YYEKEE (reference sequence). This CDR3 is CASSLARASDEQFF. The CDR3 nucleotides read TGTGCCAGCAGCTTGGCCCGGGCTAGCGATGAGCAGTTCTTC.

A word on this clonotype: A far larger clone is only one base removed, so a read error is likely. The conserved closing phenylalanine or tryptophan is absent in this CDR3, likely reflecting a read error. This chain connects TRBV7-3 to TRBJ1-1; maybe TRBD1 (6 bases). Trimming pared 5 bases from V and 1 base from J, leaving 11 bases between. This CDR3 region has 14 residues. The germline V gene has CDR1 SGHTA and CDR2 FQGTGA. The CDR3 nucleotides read TGTGCCAGCAGCAGGGACATTCAGAACACTGAAGCTTTCCTT. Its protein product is CASSRDIQNTEAFL.

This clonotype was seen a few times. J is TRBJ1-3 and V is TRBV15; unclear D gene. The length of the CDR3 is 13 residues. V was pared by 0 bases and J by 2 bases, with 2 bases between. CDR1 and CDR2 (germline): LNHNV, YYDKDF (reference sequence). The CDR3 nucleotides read TGTGCCACCAGCAGAGATCCTGGAAACACCATATATTTT. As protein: CATSRDPGNTIYF. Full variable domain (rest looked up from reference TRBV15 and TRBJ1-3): DAMVIQNPRYQVTQFGKPVTLSCSQTLNHNVMYWYQQKSSQAPKLLFHYYDKDFNNEADTPDNFQSRRPNTSFCFLDIRSPGLGDTAMYLCATSRDPGNTIYFGEGSWLTVV.

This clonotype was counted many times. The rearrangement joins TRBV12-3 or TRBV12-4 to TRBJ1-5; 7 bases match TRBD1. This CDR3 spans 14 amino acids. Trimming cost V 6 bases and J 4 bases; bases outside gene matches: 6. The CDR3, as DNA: TGTGCCAGCAGCCAGGACAGGCGAAATCAGCCCCAGCATTTT. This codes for CASSQDRRNQPQHF.

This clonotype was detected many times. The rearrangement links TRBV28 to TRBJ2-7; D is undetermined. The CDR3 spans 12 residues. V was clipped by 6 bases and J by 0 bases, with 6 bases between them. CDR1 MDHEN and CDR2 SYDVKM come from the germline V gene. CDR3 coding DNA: TGTGCCAGCAGACAGTTCTCCTACGAGCAGTACTTC. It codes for CASRQFSYEQYF.

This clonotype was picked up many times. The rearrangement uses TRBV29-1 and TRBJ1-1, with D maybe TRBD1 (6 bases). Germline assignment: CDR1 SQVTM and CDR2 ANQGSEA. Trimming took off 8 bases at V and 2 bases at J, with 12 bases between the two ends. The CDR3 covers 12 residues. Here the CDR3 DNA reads TGCAGCTCGGGGACAATCAACACTGAAGCTTTCTTT. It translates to CSSGTINTEAFF.

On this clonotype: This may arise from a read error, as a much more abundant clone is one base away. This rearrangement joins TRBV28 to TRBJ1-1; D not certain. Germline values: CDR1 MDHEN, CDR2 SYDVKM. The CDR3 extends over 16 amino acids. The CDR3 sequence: CASSLLQSTLNTEALF. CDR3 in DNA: TGTGCCAGCAGTTTACTCCAATCCACCCTGAACACTGAAGCTCTCTTT. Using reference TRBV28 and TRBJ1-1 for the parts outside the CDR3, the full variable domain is DVKVTQSSRYLVKRTGEKVFLECVQDMDHENMFWYRQDPGLGLRLIYFSYDVKMKEKGDIPEGYSVSREKKERFSLILESASTNQTSMYLCASSLLQSTLNTEALFGQGTRLTVV.

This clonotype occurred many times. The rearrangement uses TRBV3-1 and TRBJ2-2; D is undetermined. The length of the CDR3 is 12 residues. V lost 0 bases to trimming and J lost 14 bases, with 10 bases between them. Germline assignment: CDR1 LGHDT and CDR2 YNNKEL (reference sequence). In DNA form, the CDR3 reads TGTGCCAGCAGCCAAGAGGCAGGTGGACTGTTTTTT. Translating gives CASSQEAGGLFF.

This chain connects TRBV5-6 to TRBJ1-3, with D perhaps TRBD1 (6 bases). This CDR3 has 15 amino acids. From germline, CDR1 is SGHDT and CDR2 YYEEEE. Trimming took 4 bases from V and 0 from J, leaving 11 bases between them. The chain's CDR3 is CASSQTGFSGNTIYF. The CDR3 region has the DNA TGTGCCAGCAGCCAAACAGGGTTCTCTGGAAACACCATATATTTT.

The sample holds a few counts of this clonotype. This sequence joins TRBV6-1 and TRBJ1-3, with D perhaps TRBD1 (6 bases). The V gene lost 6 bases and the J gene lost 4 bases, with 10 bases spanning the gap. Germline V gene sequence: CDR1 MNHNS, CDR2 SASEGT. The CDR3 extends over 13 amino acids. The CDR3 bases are TGTGCCAGCAGCAACAGGGAAGGAAACACCATATATTTT. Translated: CASSNREGNTIYF.

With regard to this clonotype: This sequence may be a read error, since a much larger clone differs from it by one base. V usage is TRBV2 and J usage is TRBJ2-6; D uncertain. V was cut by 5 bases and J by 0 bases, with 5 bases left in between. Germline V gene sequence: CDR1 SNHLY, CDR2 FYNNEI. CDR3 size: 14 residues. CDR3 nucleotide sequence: TGTGCCAGCAGTCCGTACTCTGGGGCCAACGTCCTGACTTTC. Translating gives CASSPYSGANVLTF.

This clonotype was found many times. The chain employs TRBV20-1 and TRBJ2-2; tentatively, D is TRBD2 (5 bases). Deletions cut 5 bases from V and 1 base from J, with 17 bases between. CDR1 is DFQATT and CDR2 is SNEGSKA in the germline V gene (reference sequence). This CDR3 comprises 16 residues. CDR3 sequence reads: CSARTPGRGNTGELFF. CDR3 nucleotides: TGCAGTGCTCGAACCCCTGGACGGGGGAACACCGGGGAGCTGTTTTTT.

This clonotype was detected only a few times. The CDR3 protein is CASSLVFGSQEQQFF. For the CDR3, the DNA is TGTGCCAGCAGCTTAGTTTTTGGCAGCCAGGAGCAGCAGTTCTTC. V is TRBV7-9 and J is TRBJ2-1; D unresolved. Between the trimmed V and J ends, which lost 1 base and 11 bases, there was a span of 18 bases. Germline V lookup: CDR1 SEHNR, CDR2 FQNEAQ (reference sequence). The CDR3 runs to 15 residues.

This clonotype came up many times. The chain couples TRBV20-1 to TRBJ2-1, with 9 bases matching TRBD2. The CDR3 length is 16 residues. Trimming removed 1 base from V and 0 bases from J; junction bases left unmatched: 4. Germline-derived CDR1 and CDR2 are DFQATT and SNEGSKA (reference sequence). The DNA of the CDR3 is TGCAGTGCTAGAGTGGCTAGCGGGATCTCCTACAATGAGCAGTTCTTC. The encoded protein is CSARVASGISYNEQFF.

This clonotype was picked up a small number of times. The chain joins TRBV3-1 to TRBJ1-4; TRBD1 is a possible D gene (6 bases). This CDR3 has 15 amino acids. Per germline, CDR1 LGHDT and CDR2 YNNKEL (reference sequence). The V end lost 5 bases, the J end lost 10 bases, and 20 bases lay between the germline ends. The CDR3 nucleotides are TGTGCCAGCAGCGCCCGCGGGGGGCATGTGGGAAAACTGTTTTTT. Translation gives CASSARGGHVGKLFF.

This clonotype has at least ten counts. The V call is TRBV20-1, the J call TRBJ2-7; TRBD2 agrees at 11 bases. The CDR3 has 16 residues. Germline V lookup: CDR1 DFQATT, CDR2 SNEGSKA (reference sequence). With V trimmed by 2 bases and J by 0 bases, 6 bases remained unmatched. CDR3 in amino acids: CSARLMTSGTSYEQYF. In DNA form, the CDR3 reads TGCAGTGCTAGACTTATGACTAGCGGGACCTCCTACGAGCAGTACTTC.

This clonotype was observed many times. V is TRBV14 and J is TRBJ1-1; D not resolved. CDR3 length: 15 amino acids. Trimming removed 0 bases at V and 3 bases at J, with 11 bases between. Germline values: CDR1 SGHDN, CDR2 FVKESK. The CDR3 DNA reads TGTGCCAGCAGCCAAGATAGGGCGGCTTACACTGAAGCTTTCTTT. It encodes CASSQDRAAYTEAFF.

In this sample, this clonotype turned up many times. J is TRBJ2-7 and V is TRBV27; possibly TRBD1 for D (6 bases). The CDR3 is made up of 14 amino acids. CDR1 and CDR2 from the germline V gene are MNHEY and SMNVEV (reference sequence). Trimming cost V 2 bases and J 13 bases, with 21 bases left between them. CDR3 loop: CASSLLGGLRAVYF. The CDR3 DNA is TGTGCCAGCAGTTTACTAGGGGGTTTGAGGGCTGTCTACTTC.